The clone carrying this TCR beta chain has only a few counts. The J segment lost 5 bases and the V segment lost 4 bases, leaving 6 bases of the junction unmatched. The germline V gene has CDR1 PRHDT and CDR2 FYEKMQ (reference sequence). The CDR3 runs to 14 residues. This entry comes from a study of PD-L1 blockade in urothelial cancer. At the level of the study: Blood was tested 3 weeks (second dose) and 6 weeks into treatment.

Noted time point: peripheral blood 6 weeks after treatment start. Profiled with immunoSEQ multiplex PCR; TCRdb holds only in-frame clones, not every one. The sample records about 35,000 clones, roughly 82% being singletons. J is TRBJ1-1 and V is TRBV13, with 8 bases aligning to TRBD1. The sequences come from PBMCs, collected around atezolizumab (anti-PD-L1) treatment. The sequence came from a man in his forties or fifties with urothelial cancer. CDR3 bases: TGTGCCAGCAGCTACCTGGGACAGGATACTGAAGCTTTCTTT. Encoded protein: CASSYLGQDTEAFF. The variable domain in full, completed from reference TRBV13 and TRBJ1-1, reads AAGVIQSPRHLIKEKRETATLKCYPIPRHDTVYWYQQGPGQDPQFLISFYEKMQSDKGSIPDRFSAQQFSDYHSELNMSSLELGDSALYFCASSYLGQDTEAFFGQGTRLTVV.